Here is one T cell receptor beta chain with its context. The data were taken from a study of PD-1 blockade in mismatch repair-deficient tumors. Study-wide background: Enrolled about 2013-2016, patients had progressing, pretreated mismatch repair-deficient cancers of 12 to 13 types.

The TCR-sequenced patients were three responders to pembrolizumab. Assay used: immunoSEQ multiplex PCR; TCRdb lists only in-frame clones, some missing. The sample contains around 37,000 clones, approximately 80% of which appear only once. Trimming removed 5 bases at V and 6 bases at J, with 20 bases between. The CDR3 spans 16 residues. CDR1 is SGHNT and CDR2 is YENEEA in the germline V gene. The receptor was derived from an adult with mismatch repair-deficient cancer. Sample: PBMCs, taken 38 weeks after starting pembrolizumab. This sequence joins TRBV11-3 and TRBJ2-1, with a possible D match to TRBD1 (7 bases). The CDR3 region has the DNA TGTGCCAGCAGCCCAGGGGGGACTCTCCGCCTCAATGAGCAGTTCTTC. Protein product: CASSPGGTLRLNEQFF.